Shown below are 8 T cell receptor beta chains from a single sample sequenced in a study of T cells in Graves' hyperthyroidism and ophthalmopathy. Using RNA transcripts as the source, TCR beta CDR3 regions were amplified. The primer set for the first-round RT-PCR of the TCR CDR3 was HTBI. TCRdb fed the multiplex PCR reads into MiXCR, producing one record per CDR3 protein. Among fewer than 700,000 distinct CDR3 sequences listed, 15% to 20% were seen once. The sequenced sample consisted of blood. These receptors were obtained from a young woman with Graves' ophthalmopathy.

This clonotype was seen many times. This chain links TRBV3-1 with TRBJ2-4, with D maybe TRBD2 (5 bases). CDR1 and CDR2 (germline): LGHDT, YNNKEL (reference sequence). This CDR3 has 14 residues. V lost 0 bases and J lost 7, with 10 bases in between. This CDR3 is CASSQDGRVNIQYF. CDR3 DNA sequence: TGTGCCAGCAGCCAAGACGGGCGGGTGAACATTCAGTACTTC.

This clonotype was observed a handful of times. The chain couples TRBV19 to TRBJ1-1; D gene uncertain. V was clipped by 4 bases and J by 1 base, with 10 bases between them. Per the germline V gene, CDR1 is LNHDA and CDR2 is SQIVND (reference sequence). The CDR3 length is 14 residues. The CDR3 here is CASSTQTGNTEAFF. The DNA of the CDR3 is TGTGCCAGTAGTACCCAAACCGGGAACACTGAAGCTTTCTTT.

The sample holds a few counts of this clonotype. This chain uses TRBV2 with TRBJ1-2; no definite D call. Trimming shortened V by 4 bases and J by 10 bases, and 13 bases separated the two germline ends. The V gene's germline CDR1 is SNHLY and CDR2 FYNNEI. This CDR3 spans 12 amino acids. The CDR3 bases are TGTGCCAGCAGTGGGACGGGAGTGGACTACACCTTC. It encodes CASSGTGVDYTF.

In this sample, this clonotype turned up many times. This chain connects TRBV30 to TRBJ1-3; D not certain. Germline CDR1 reads GTSNPN; CDR2 reads SVGIG (reference sequence). V was clipped by 0 bases and J by 3 bases, with 12 bases between them. The CDR3 loop spans 15 amino acids. In DNA form, the CDR3 reads TGTGCCTGGAGTGTTATTCTGGGGAATGGAAACACCATATATTTT. This codes for CAWSVILGNGNTIYF.

This clonotype was counted ten times or more. The CDR3, as DNA: TGTGCCAGCATCCAACCCCCTCGGGCTTTCTTT. The encoded protein is CASIQPPRAFF. The chain couples TRBV6-1 to TRBJ1-1; D is ambiguous. The germline V gene has CDR1 MNHNS and CDR2 SASEGT. With 7 bases removed from V and 11 bases from J, the gap between germline ends came to 14 bases. The CDR3 totals 11 residues.

The sample holds many counts of this clonotype. V is TRBV6-1 and J is TRBJ2-7; D is unresolved. This CDR3 has 11 amino acids. The germline gives CDR1 MNHNS, CDR2 SASEGT. V lost 6 bases and J lost 5, with 8 bases in between. CDR3 protein: CASRWGDEQYF. In DNA form, the CDR3 reads TGTGCCAGCAGGTGGGGTGACGAGCAGTACTTC.

This clonotype was seen at least ten times. This chain uses TRBV28 with TRBJ2-7, with 8 nucleotides matching TRBD1. From germline, CDR1 is MDHEN and CDR2 SYDVKM. The V gene end was trimmed by 2 bases and the J gene end by 3 bases; junction bases not matched to a gene: 6. This CDR3 region has 15 residues. The chain's CDR3 is CASSLPTGALYEQYF. The CDR3 DNA reads as TGTGCCAGCAGTTTACCGACAGGGGCCCTCTACGAGCAGTACTTC.

This clonotype was observed at least ten times. The chain uses TRBV11-1 and TRBJ1-1; 7 bases are a match to TRBD1. The germline CDR1 and CDR2 sequences are SGHAT and FQDESV (reference sequence). V lost 8 bases and J lost 0; bases outside the gene matches: 6. The CDR3 consists of 14 residues. CDR3 nucleotide sequence: TGTGCCAGCGGCACGGACAGGCTGAACACTGAAGCTTTCTTT. This codes for CASGTDRLNTEAFF. Combining the CDR3 with reference TRBV11-1 and TRBJ1-1 gives the whole variable domain EAEVAQSPRYKITEKSQAVAFWCDPISGHATLYWYRQILGQGPELLVQFQDESVVDDSQLPKDRFSAERLKGVDSTLKIQPAELGDSAMYLCASGTDRLNTEAFFGQGTRLTVV.